These 4 T cell receptor beta chains were sequenced from one sample in a study of regulatory T cells in long-lasting Graves disease. The sample's time point: newly diagnosed GD, antithyroid drugs for less than 3 months. Making the TCR library involved RNA that had been extracted from PBMCs. According to the study, TCR beta libraries were built with iRepertoire HTBI primers and CDR3-region Arm-PCR. TCRdb ran MiXCR on the multiplex PCR reads and lists one entry per CDR3 protein. The table has hundreds of thousands of distinct CDR3 sequences, around 16% seen once. Sample: peripheral blood mononuclear cells (PBMCs), taken at new diagnosis, from a patient treated with antithyroid drugs. Receptors were obtained from a female donor with Graves disease.

This clonotype was picked up many times. The V gene is TRBV13, the J gene TRBJ2-5, with 8 bases lining up with TRBD2. This CDR3 contains 18 residues. Germline trimming cut 0 bases from V and 0 bases from J; bases unmatched to any gene: 9. Germline loops: CDR1 PRHDT, CDR2 FYEKMQ (reference sequence). CDR3 sequence reads: CASSLGYSGGTYQETQYF. CDR3 DNA: TGTGCCAGCAGCTTAGGTTACAGCGGGGGAACCTACCAAGAGACCCAGTACTTC.

This clonotype has ten or more counts. V gene TRBV5-1 combines with J gene TRBJ1-6, with 7 bases that match TRBD1. The junction had 1 base not matched to a gene; V was cut back by 0 bases and J by 7 bases. Looked up from germline, CDR1 is SGHRS and CDR2 is YFSETQ. The CDR3 spans 14 residues. Written as DNA, the CDR3 is TGCGCCAGCAGCTTGGACAGGGGAAATTCACCCCTCCACTTT. Amino acid sequence: CASSLDRGNSPLHF. Based on the CDR3 plus reference TRBV5-1 and TRBJ1-6, the full variable domain is KAGVTQTPRYLIKTRGQQVTLSCSPISGHRSVSWYQQTPGQGLQFLFEYFSETQRNKGNFPGRFSGRQFSNSRSEMNVSTLELGDSALYLCASSLDRGNSPLHFGNGTRLTVT.

This clonotype showed up many times. The V gene is TRBV12-3 or TRBV12-4, the J gene TRBJ2-5, with D perhaps TRBD1 (6 bases). The CDR3 is 14 residues long. Trimming left V 4 bases short and J 5 bases short, with 14 bases between. The CDR3 DNA is TGTGCCAGCAGTTCACGACAGGTAGAGGAGACCCAGTACTTC. Its protein is CASSSRQVEETQYF.

In this sample, this clonotype turned up many times. This chain connects TRBV11-2 to TRBJ2-2; D might be TRBD2 (7 bases). The CDR3 has 17 amino acids. Germline V gives CDR1 SGHAT, CDR2 FQNNGV. Trimming left V 0 bases short and J 4 bases short, with 15 bases between. The CDR3 protein is CASSLEPQGGFTGELFF. Written as DNA, the CDR3 is TGTGCCAGCAGCTTAGAGCCACAGGGAGGGTTCACCGGGGAGCTGTTTTTT.